This T cell receptor (beta chain) stems from a study of glioma-infiltrating T cells. The CDR3 spans 13 residues. CDR1 and CDR2 from the germline V gene are MNHNS and SASEGT. Trimming pared 1 base from V and 7 bases from J, leaving 8 bases between. Amplification of TCR alpha and beta CDR3 regions from RNA used iRepertoire nested multiplex PCR. TCRdb re-analysed the multiplex PCR reads in MiXCR, keeping a single row per CDR3 protein. Here the sample spans approximately 400,000 distinct CDR3 sequences, 41% being singletons. In this sample, this clonotype turned up many times. Sequencing was carried out using glioma tissue, nonneoplastic brain tissue, or PBMCs (not recorded which). The genes are TRBV6-1 and TRBJ1-5; D unclear. The TCR comes from a human donor with low-grade glioma or glioblastoma, undergoing nonglioma brain surgery, or in good health (not recorded which). The CDR3 protein is CASSEGTLQPQHF. Here the CDR3 DNA reads TGTGCCAGCAGTGAAGGTACGTTGCAGCCCCAGCATTTT.